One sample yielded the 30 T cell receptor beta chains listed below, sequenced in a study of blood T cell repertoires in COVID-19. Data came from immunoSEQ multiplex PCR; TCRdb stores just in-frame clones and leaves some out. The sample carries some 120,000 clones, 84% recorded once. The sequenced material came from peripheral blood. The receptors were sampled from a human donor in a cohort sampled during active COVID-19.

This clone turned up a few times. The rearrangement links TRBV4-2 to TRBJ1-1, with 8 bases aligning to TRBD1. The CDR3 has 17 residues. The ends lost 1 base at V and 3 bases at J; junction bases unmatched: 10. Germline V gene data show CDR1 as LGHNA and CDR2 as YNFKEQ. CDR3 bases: TGTGCCAGCAGCCAAGTCGGGACAGGCGGAGGGGACACTGAAGCTTTCTTT. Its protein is CASSQVGTGGGDTEAFF.

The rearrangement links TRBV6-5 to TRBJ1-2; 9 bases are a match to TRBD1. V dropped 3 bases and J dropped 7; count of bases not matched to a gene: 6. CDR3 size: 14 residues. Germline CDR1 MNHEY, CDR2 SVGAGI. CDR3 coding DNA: TGTGCCAGCAGTTATCTCGGACAGGGGTTTGGCTACACCTTC. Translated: CASSYLGQGFGYTF.

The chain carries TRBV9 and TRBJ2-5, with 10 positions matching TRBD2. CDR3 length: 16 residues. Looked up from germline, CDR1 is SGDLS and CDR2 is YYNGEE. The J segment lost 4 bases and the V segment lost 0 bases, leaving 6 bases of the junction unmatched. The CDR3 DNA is TGTGCCAGCAGCGTAGGACTAGCGGGCGACGTAGAGACCCAGTACTTC. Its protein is CASSVGLAGDVETQYF. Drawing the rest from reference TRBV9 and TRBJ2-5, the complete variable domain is DSGVTQTPKHLITATGQRVTLRCSPRSGDLSVYWYQQSLDQGLQFLIQYYNGEERAKGNILERFSAQQFPDLHSELNLSSLELGDSALYFCASSVGLAGDVETQYFGPGTRLLVL.

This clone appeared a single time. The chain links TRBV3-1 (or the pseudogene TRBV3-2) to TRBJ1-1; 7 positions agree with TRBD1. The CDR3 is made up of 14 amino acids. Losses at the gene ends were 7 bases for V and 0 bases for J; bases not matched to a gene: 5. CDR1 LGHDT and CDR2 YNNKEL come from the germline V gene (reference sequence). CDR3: CASTSTGMNTEAFF. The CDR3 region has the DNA TGTGCCAGCACCTCGACAGGGATGAACACTGAAGCTTTCTTT.

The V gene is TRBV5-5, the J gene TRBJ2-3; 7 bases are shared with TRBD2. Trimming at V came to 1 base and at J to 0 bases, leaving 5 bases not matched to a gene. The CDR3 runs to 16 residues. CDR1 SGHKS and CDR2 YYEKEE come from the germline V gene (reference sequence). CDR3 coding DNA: TGTGCCAGCAGCTTGTCGCTAGCGGAGAGCACAGATACGCAGTATTTT. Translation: CASSLSLAESTDTQYF.

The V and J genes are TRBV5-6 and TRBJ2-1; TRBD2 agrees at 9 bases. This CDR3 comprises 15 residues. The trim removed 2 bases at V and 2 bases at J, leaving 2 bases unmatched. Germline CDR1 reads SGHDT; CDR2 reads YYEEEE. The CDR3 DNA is TGTGCCAGCAGCTTTGCTAGCGGGGCCTACAATGAGCAGTTCTTC. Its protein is CASSFASGAYNEQFF.

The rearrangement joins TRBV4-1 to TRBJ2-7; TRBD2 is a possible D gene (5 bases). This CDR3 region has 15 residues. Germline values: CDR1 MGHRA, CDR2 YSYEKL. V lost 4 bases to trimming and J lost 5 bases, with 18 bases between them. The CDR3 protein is CASSPGKTLAHEQYF. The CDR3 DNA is TGCGCCAGCAGCCCGGGAAAGACCCTCGCCCACGAGCAGTACTTC.

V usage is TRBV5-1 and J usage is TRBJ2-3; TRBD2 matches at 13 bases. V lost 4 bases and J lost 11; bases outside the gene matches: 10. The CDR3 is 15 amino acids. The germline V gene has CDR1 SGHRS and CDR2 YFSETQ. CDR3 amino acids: CASSPLAGGDLWQYF. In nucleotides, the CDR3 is TGCGCCAGCAGCCCACTAGCGGGGGGGGATTTGTGGCAGTATTTT. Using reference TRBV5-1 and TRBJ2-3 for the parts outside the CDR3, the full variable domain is KAGVTQTPRYLIKTRGQQVTLSCSPISGHRSVSWYQQTPGQGLQFLFEYFSETQRNKGNFPGRFSGRQFSNSRSEMNVSTLELGDSALYLCASSPLAGGDLWQYFGPGTRLTVL.

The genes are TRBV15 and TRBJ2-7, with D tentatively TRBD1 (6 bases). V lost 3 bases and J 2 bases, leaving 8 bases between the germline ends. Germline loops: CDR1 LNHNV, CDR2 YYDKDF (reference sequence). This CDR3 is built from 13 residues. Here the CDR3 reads CATSSRDTYEQYF. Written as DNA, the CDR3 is TGTGCCACCAGCAGCCGGGACACCTACGAGCAGTACTTC.

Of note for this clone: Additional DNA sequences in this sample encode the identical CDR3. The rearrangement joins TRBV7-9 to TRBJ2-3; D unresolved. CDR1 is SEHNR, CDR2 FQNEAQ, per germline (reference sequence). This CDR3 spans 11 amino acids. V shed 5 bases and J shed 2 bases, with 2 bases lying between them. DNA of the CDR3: TGTGCCAGCAGCCTCACAGATACGCAGTATTTT. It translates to CASSLTDTQYF.

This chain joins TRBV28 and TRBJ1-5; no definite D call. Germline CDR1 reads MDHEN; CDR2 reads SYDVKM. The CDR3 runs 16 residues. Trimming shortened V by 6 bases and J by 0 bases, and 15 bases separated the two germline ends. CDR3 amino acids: CASSRIIAASNQPQHF. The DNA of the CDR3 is TGTGCCAGCAGCCGGATCATTGCGGCTAGCAATCAGCCCCAGCATTTT.

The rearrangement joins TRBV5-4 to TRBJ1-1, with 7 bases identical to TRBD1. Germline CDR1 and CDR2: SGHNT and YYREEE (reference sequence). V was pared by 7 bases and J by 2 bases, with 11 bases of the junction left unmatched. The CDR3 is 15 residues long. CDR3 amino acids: CASFLGAGGNTEAFF. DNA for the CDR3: TGTGCCAGCTTCCTTGGGGCAGGGGGTAACACTGAAGCTTTCTTT.

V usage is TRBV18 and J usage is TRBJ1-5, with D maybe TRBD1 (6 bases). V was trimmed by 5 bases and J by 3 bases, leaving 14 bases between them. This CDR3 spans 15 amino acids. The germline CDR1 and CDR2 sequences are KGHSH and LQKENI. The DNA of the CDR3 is TGTGCCAGCTCAGCGGCCCGGGGGGCCAATCAGCCCCAGCATTTT. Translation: CASSAARGANQPQHF.

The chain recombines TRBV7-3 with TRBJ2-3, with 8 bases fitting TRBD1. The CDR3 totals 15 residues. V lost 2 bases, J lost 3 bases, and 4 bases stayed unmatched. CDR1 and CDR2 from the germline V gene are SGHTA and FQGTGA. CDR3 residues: CASSLYRGITDTQYF. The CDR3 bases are TGTGCCAGCAGCTTATACAGGGGGATAACAGATACGCAGTATTTT.

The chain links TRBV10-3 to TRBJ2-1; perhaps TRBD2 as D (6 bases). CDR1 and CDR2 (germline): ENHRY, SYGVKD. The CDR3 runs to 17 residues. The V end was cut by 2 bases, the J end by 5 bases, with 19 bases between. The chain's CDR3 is CAISEPPRGLINNEQFF. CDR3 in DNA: TGTGCCATCAGTGAGCCCCCAAGGGGACTGATAAACAATGAGCAGTTCTTC.

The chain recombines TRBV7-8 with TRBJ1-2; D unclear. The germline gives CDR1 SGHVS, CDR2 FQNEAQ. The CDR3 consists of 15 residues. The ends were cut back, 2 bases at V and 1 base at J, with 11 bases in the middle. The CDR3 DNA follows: TGTGCCAGCAGCTTAAGTCTGGCAGATAACTATGGCTACACCTTC. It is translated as CASSLSLADNYGYTF.

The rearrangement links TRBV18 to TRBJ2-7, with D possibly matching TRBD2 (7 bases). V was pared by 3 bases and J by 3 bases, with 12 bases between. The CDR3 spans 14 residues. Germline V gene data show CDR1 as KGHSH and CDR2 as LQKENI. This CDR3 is CASSPKRGGYEQYF. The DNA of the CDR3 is TGTGCCAGCTCACCCAAGAGGGGGGGCTACGAGCAGTACTTC.

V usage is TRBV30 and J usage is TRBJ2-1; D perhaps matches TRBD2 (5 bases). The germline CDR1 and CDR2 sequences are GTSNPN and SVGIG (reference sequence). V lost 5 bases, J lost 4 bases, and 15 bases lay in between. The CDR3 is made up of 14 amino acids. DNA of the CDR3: TGTGCCTGGGCCCTAGACGGGGTATACAATGAGCAGTTCTTC. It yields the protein CAWALDGVYNEQFF.

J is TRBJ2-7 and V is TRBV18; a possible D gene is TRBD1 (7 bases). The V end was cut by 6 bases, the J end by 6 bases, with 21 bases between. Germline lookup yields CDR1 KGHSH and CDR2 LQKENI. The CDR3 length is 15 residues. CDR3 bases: TGTGCCAGCTCCCCCTCCGGAGGGGGCCCTTCCGAGCAGTACTTC. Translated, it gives CASSPSGGGPSEQYF. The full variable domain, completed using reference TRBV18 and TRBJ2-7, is NAGVMQNPRHLVRRRGQEARLRCSPMKGHSHVYWYRQLPEEGLKFMVYLQKENIIDESGMPKERFSAEFPKEGPSILRIQQVVRGDSAAYFCASSPSGGGPSEQYFGPGTRLTVT.

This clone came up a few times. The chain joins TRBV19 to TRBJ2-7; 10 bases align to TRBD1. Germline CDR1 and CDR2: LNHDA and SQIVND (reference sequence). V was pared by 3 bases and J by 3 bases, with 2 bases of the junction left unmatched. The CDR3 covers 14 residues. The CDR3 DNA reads TGTGCCAGTAGTATGGGACAGGGGATCTACGAGCAGTACTTC. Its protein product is CASSMGQGIYEQYF. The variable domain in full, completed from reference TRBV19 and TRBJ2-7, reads DGGITQSPKYLFRKEGQNVTLSCEQNLNHDAMYWYRQDPGQGLRLIYYSQIVNDFQKGDIAEGYSVSREKKESFPLTVTSAQKNPTAFYLCASSMGQGIYEQYFGPGTRLTVT.

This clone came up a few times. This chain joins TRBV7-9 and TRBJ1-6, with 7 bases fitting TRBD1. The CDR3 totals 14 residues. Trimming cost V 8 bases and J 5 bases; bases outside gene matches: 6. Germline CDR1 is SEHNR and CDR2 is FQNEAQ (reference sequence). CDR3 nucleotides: TGTGCCAGCGCACAGGGGTTCGATAATTCACCCCTCCACTTT. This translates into CASAQGFDNSPLHF.

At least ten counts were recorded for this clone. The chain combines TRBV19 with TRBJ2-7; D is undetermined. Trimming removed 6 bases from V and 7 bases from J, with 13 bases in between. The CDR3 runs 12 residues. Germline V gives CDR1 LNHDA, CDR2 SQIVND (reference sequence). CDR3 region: CASSASLREQYF. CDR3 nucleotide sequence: TGTGCCAGTAGCGCATCCCTAAGAGAGCAGTACTTC.

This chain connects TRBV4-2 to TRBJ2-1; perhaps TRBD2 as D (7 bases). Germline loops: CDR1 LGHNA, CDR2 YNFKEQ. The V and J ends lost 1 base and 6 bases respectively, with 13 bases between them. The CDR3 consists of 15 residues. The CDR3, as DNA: TGTGCCAGCAGCCAAGGTGCCGGGGGGCGCAATGAGCAGTTCTTC. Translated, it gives CASSQGAGGRNEQFF.

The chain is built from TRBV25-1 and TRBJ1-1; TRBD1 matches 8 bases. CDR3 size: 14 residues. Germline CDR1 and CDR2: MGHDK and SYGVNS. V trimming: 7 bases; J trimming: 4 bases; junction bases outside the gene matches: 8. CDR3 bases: TGTGCCAGCATCCCCCGACAGGGGCGCACTGAAGCTTTCTTT. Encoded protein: CASIPRQGRTEAFF.

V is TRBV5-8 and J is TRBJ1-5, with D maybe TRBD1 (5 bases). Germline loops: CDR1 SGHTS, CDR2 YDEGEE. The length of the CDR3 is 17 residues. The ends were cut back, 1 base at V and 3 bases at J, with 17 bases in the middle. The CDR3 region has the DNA TGTGCCAGCAGCTTGTACACCGGGAGGGGAGACAATCAGCCCCAGCATTTT. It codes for CASSLYTGRGDNQPQHF.

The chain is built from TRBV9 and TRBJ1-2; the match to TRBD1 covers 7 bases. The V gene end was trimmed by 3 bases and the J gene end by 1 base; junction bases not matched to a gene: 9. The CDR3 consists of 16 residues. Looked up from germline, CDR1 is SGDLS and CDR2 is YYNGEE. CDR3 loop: CASSERGTESNYGYTF. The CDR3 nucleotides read TGTGCCAGCAGCGAGAGGGGGACAGAGAGTAACTATGGCTACACCTTC.

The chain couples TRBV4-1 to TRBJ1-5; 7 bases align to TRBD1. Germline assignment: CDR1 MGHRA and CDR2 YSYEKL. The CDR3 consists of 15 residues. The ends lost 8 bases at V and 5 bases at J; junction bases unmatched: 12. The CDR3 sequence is CASAHTVTGDQPQHF. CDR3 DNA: TGCGCCAGCGCCCATACCGTTACAGGGGATCAGCCCCAGCATTTT.

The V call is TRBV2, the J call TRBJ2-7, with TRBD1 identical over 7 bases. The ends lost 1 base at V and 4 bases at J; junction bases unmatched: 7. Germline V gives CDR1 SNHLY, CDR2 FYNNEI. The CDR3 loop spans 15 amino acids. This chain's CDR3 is CASSEGTGQTYEQYF. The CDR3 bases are TGTGCCAGCAGTGAAGGTACGGGACAGACATACGAGCAGTACTTC.

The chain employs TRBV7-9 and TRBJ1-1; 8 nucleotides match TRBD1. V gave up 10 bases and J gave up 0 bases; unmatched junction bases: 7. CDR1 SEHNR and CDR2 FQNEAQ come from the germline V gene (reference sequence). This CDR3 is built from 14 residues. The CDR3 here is CATFGQGLNTEAFF. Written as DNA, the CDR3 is TGTGCCACCTTTGGACAGGGCCTGAACACTGAAGCTTTCTTT.

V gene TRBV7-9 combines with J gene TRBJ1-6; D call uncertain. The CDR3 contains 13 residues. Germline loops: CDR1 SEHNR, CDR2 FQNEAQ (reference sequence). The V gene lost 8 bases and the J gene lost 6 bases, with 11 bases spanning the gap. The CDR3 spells CASQEARNSPLHF. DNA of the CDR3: TGTGCCAGCCAAGAGGCGCGTAATTCACCCCTCCACTTT.